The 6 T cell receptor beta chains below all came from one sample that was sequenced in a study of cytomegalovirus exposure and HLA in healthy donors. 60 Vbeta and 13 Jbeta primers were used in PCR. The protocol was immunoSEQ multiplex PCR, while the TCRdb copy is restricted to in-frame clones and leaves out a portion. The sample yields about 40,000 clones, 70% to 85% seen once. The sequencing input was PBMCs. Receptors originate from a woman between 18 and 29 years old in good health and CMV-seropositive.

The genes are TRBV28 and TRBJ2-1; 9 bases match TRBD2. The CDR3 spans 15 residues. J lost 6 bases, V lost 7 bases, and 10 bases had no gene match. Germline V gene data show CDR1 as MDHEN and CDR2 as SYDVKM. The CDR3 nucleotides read TGTGCCAGCACTGAGGGGACTAGCAAAGTCAATGAGCAGTTCTTC. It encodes CASTEGTSKVNEQFF.

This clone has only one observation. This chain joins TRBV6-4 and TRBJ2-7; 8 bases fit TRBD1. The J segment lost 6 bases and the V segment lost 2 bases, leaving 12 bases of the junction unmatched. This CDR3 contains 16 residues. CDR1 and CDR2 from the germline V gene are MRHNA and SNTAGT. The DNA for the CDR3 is TGTGCCAGCAGTGACGCGAAGACAGGGGTGTGTGGCGAGCAGTACTTC. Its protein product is CASSDAKTGVCGEQYF.

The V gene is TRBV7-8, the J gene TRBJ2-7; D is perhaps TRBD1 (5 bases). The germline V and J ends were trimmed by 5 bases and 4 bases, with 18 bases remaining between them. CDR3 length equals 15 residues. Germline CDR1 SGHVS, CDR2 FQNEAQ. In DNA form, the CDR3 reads TGTGCCAGCAGCCCTACCCCGCCAGGGCTGTACGAGCAGTACTTC. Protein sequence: CASSPTPPGLYEQYF.

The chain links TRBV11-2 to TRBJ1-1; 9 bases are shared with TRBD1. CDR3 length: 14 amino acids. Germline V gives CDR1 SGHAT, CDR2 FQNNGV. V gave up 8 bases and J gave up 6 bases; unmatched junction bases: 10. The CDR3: CASRDGTGFSEAFF. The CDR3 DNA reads TGTGCCAGCCGGGACGGGACAGGGTTTTCTGAAGCTTTCTTT.

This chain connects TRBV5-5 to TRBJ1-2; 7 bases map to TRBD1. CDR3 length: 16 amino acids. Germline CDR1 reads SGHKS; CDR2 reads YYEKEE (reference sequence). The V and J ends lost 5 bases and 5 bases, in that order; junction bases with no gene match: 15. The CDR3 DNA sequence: TGTGCCAGCAGACTGGCGTTCGGGGGACAGTGGTATGGCTACACCTTC. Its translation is CASRLAFGGQWYGYTF.

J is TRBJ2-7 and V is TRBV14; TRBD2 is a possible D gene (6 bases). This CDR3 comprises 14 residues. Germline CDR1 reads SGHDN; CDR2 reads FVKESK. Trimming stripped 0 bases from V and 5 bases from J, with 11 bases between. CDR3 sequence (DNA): TGTGCCAGCAGCCAAGAGCGGGGCAGGAACGAGCAGTACTTC. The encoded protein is CASSQERGRNEQYF.